The TCR beta chain under discussion was sequenced for a study of blood T cells in healthy people across ages. Worth noting for this clonotype: Antigen: not known.

V shed 5 bases and J 2 bases; nucleotides not matched to a gene: 5. Germline loops: CDR1 SGHTA, CDR2 FQGNSA. The CDR3 spans 15 residues. Each donor supplied around 9.6 milliliters of peripheral blood. The second PCR ran about 6 to 12 cycles with a sample-barcoded 5' primer and J-beta primers. Every sample returned 2.5 million or more CDR3-containing paired-end reads. TCRdb analysed the 5' RACE reads with MiXCR anew, one entry per CDR3 protein. The table records roughly 1,800,000 distinct CDR3 sequences, roughly 52% of them present only once. The study's findings and limits: Unsorted PBMCs blocked a conclusive comparison of naive and antigen-experienced cells. Higher diversity and more naive CD4+ cells were features of long-lived donors, compared to aged donors.

The chain couples TRBV7-2 to TRBJ2-1; 8 positions match TRBD1. The sequenced sample consisted of blood. The TCR was taken from a woman aged 40-49 years in good health. CDR3 nucleotides: TGTGCCAGCAGCCCGGACAGGGTTACCTACAATGAGCAGTTCTTC. Translation: CASSPDRVTYNEQFF.